This TCR beta chain stems from a study of blood T cell repertoires in COVID-19. Study details: The analysed material was cDNA or gDNA that came from T cells, B-cell-depleted T cells, or PBMCs.

Sequencing used immunoSEQ multiplex PCR; TCRdb keeps in-frame clones, though not all of them. The table lists 330,000 or so clones, approximately 89% of them singletons. The germline gives CDR1 SGHNT, CDR2 YENEEA. The V gene end was trimmed by 5 bases and the J gene end by 5 bases; junction bases not matched to a gene: 8. The CDR3 sequence is 14 residues long. Individuals aged roughly 18 to 95 years were recruited from around 22 US areas. Participants' own reports of clinical history determined their cohort assignment. The specimen sequenced was PBMCs or T cells enriched from blood (not recorded which). The sequence was collected from a man in his forties in a cohort exposed to, infected with or recovered from COVID-19 (not recorded which). This sequence joins TRBV11-3 and TRBJ1-1; 7 positions agree with TRBD1. DNA for the CDR3: TGTGCCAGCAGCCTCCAGGGGGGATTTACTGAAGCTTTCTTT. Its translation: CASSLQGGFTEAFF.